These 22 T cell receptor beta chains originate from one sample sequenced in a study of cytomegalovirus exposure and HLA in healthy donors. The PCR had 60 Vbeta and 13 Jbeta primers. Using immunoSEQ multiplex PCR, the repertoire was profiled, and TCRdb retains in-frame clones only, with some absent. The repertoire holds 150,000 to 200,000 clones, with roughly four fifths as singletons. The specimen was PBMCs. These receptors were collected from a woman between 45 and 65 years old in good health and CMV-seropositive.

V and J are TRBV9 and TRBJ1-1; maybe TRBD1 (5 bases). Trimming took 4 bases from V and 3 from J, leaving 10 bases between them. This CDR3 spans 13 amino acids. CDR1 and CDR2 from the germline V gene are SGDLS and YYNGEE. The CDR3 loop is CASSWGGDTEAFF. The CDR3 DNA follows: TGTGCCAGCAGCTGGGGGGGGGACACTGAAGCTTTCTTT. The full variable domain, rest sourced from reference TRBV9 and TRBJ1-1, is DSGVTQTPKHLITATGQRVTLRCSPRSGDLSVYWYQQSLDQGLQFLIQYYNGEERAKGNILERFSAQQFPDLHSELNLSSLELGDSALYFCASSWGGDTEAFFGQGTRLTVV.

The chain couples TRBV15 to TRBJ2-7, with TRBD1 identical over 11 bases. The CDR3 covers 16 residues. V shed 3 bases, J shed 5 bases, and the junction held 9 bases outside the gene matches. CDR1 and CDR2 from the germline V gene are LNHNV and YYDKDF (reference sequence). This chain's CDR3 is CATSSFRDRGNDEQYF. CDR3 DNA: TGTGCCACCAGCAGTTTCAGGGACAGGGGGAACGACGAGCAGTACTTC. The full variable domain, rest sourced from reference TRBV15 and TRBJ2-7, is DAMVIQNPRYQVTQFGKPVTLSCSQTLNHNVMYWYQQKSSQAPKLLFHYYDKDFNNEADTPDNFQSRRPNTSFCFLDIRSPGLGDTAMYLCATSSFRDRGNDEQYFGPGTRLTVT.

The rearrangement joins TRBV28 to TRBJ2-7; 10 bases line up with TRBD1. The CDR3 is made up of 14 amino acids. The germline gives CDR1 MDHEN, CDR2 SYDVKM. V trimming: 6 bases; J trimming: 3 bases; junction bases outside the gene matches: 5. In DNA, the CDR3 is TGTGCCAGCAGATCCGGGACAGGGGTCTACGAGCAGTACTTC. Its protein product is CASRSGTGVYEQYF. Using reference TRBV28 and TRBJ2-7 for the parts outside the CDR3, the full variable domain is DVKVTQSSRYLVKRTGEKVFLECVQDMDHENMFWYRQDPGLGLRLIYFSYDVKMKEKGDIPEGYSVSREKKERFSLILESASTNQTSMYLCASRSGTGVYEQYFGPGTRLTVT.

The chain employs TRBV28 and TRBJ1-2; tentatively, D is TRBD1 (5 bases). Germline values: CDR1 MDHEN, CDR2 SYDVKM. V dropped 1 base and J dropped 3 bases, with 6 bases sitting between them. The CDR3 length is 13 residues. The CDR3 DNA reads as TGTGCCAGCAGTTTATCCAGGGACTATGGCTACACCTTC. Protein: CASSLSRDYGYTF.

The chain employs TRBV29-1 and TRBJ1-2; 8 nucleotides align to TRBD1. The CDR3 totals 13 residues. V lost 2 bases, J lost 5 bases, and 4 bases stayed unmatched. CDR1 and CDR2 from the germline V gene are SQVTM and ANQGSEA. The CDR3 nucleotides are TGCAGCGTTGAACAGGACAGGGATTATGGCTACACCTTC. Its protein is CSVEQDRDYGYTF.

This clone was recorded a few times. The V and J genes are TRBV19 and TRBJ2-1; 13 nucleotides agree with TRBD2. The germline gives CDR1 LNHDA, CDR2 SQIVND (reference sequence). V dropped 9 bases and J dropped 9; count of bases not matched to a gene: 11. This CDR3 contains 15 residues. CDR3 DNA sequence: TGTGCCAGCAAGTGGACTAGCGGGAGACAGAGTGAGCAGTTCTTC. Protein product: CASKWTSGRQSEQFF.

The chain employs TRBV13 and TRBJ2-7; the match to TRBD2 covers 7 bases. In germline, CDR1 is PRHDT, CDR2 FYEKMQ (reference sequence). This CDR3 contains 14 residues. V was pared by 8 bases and J by 0 bases, with 7 bases of the junction left unmatched. Here the CDR3 DNA reads TGTGCCAGCGCGAAGGGCGGGAGCTCCTACGAGCAGTACTTC. This codes for CASAKGGSSYEQYF. Drawing the rest from reference TRBV13 and TRBJ2-7, the complete variable domain is AAGVIQSPRHLIKEKRETATLKCYPIPRHDTVYWYQQGPGQDPQFLISFYEKMQSDKGSIPDRFSAQQFSDYHSELNMSSLELGDSALYFCASAKGGSSYEQYFGPGTRLTVT.

This sequence joins TRBV10-3 and TRBJ2-3, with 7 bases that match TRBD2. V was pared by 8 bases and J by 1 base, with 12 bases of the junction left unmatched. Germline V CDR1 and CDR2: ENHRY, SYGVKD. The CDR3 totals 16 residues. The CDR3 bases are TGTGCCATCTCCTACCGTGGCGGGAGCGGCACAGATACGCAGTATTTT. Translation: CAISYRGGSGTDTQYF.

This sequence joins TRBV7-3 and TRBJ2-1, with TRBD1 matching 10 bases. V was clipped by 1 base and J by 8 bases; unmatched bases: 11. The CDR3 runs to 17 residues. Germline lookup yields CDR1 SGHTA and CDR2 FQGTGA. CDR3 sequence reads: CASSLIPAGQGHHEQFF. For the CDR3, the DNA is TGTGCCAGCAGCTTAATCCCTGCGGGACAGGGGCACCATGAGCAGTTCTTC.

This chain uses TRBV6-5 with TRBJ1-1; maybe TRBD1 (6 bases). The germline CDR1 and CDR2 sequences are MNHEY and SVGAGI. CDR3 length: 14 amino acids. Trimming shortened V by 2 bases and J by 10 bases, and 17 bases separated the two germline ends. The CDR3 DNA follows: TGTGCCAGCAGTTACCGACCATTAGGGGGAAGAGCTTTCTTT. Translation: CASSYRPLGGRAFF.

The chain is built from TRBV5-1 and TRBJ2-2; the match to TRBD1 covers 8 bases. The CDR3 loop spans 18 amino acids. Germline CDR1 SGHRS, CDR2 YFSETQ. The trim removed 0 bases at V and 6 bases at J, leaving 13 bases unmatched. The DNA of the CDR3 is TGCGCCAGCAGCTTGGAAGGGACAGGCAGGCCAATTTCCGGGGAGCTGTTTTTT. Translation gives CASSLEGTGRPISGELFF.

The chain uses TRBV30 and TRBJ1-1, with D maybe TRBD1 (5 bases). Germline assignment: CDR1 GTSNPN and CDR2 SVGIG (reference sequence). The CDR3 totals 14 residues. V was shortened by 4 bases and J by 3 bases, with 15 bases between the two germline ends. Written as DNA, the CDR3 is TGTGCCTGGACCGTCGGGGGACGGGACACTGAAGCTTTCTTT. This sequence encodes CAWTVGGRDTEAFF.

The gene calls are TRBV10-1 and TRBJ1-4, with a tentative D call TRBD1 (5 bases). Germline V gene data show CDR1 as WNHNN and CDR2 as SYGVQD (reference sequence). The CDR3 consists of 11 residues. The germline V and J ends were trimmed by 10 bases and 4 bases, with 7 bases remaining between them. The CDR3 sequence is CATGHNEKLFF. The CDR3 coding sequence is TGCGCCACCGGACATAATGAAAAACTGTTTTTT.

The V call is TRBV7-8, the J call TRBJ2-7; D gene unclear. The CDR3 is made up of 13 amino acids. CDR1 is SGHVS and CDR2 is FQNEAQ in the germline V gene. V was cut by 0 bases and J by 0 bases, with 3 bases left in between. CDR3 bases: TGTGCCAGCAGCTTAGCCAACTCCTACGAGCAGTACTTC. The encoded protein is CASSLANSYEQYF.

This rearrangement joins TRBV7-2 to TRBJ2-7, with 9 bases fitting TRBD1. The J segment lost 2 bases and the V segment lost 5 bases, leaving 4 bases of the junction unmatched. The CDR3 loop spans 14 amino acids. Germline V gene lookup returns CDR1 SGHTA and CDR2 FQGNSA. This CDR3 is CASSVGQGTYEQYF. DNA for the CDR3: TGTGCCAGCAGCGTGGGACAGGGCACCTACGAGCAGTACTTC.

The chain has TRBV4-3 and TRBJ1-2; 9 nucleotides agree with TRBD1. This CDR3 spans 15 amino acids. CDR1 and CDR2 from the germline V gene are LGHNA and YSLEER. J gave up 8 bases and V 1 base, and 8 bases lay outside the gene matches. Here the CDR3 DNA reads TGCGCCAGCAGCCAAGCCCCACAGGGGGCTAAAGGCTACACCTTC. This codes for CASSQAPQGAKGYTF.

This chain links TRBV6-5 with TRBJ2-5; tentatively, D is TRBD2 (5 bases). Germline CDR1 and CDR2: MNHEY and SVGAGI. Trimming removed 2 bases at V and 3 bases at J, with 10 bases between. This CDR3 region has 14 residues. CDR3 in amino acids: CASSYVGIEETQYF. The CDR3 DNA sequence: TGTGCCAGCAGTTACGTCGGGATTGAAGAGACCCAGTACTTC.

The chain has TRBV4-1 and TRBJ2-1; the match to TRBD1 covers 9 bases. There are 15 residues in the CDR3. The germline V gene has CDR1 MGHRA and CDR2 YSYEKL. Trimming at V came to 2 bases and at J to 6 bases, leaving 5 bases not matched to a gene. The CDR3 here is CASSQLDRGVNEQFF. CDR3 bases: TGCGCCAGCAGCCAACTGGACAGGGGCGTCAATGAGCAGTTCTTC.

The rearrangement joins TRBV18 to TRBJ2-1; the match to TRBD1 covers 9 bases. This CDR3 region has 14 residues. With 5 bases clipped from V and 9 bases from J, the junction kept 8 bases outside the gene matches. Germline CDR1 is KGHSH and CDR2 is LQKENI. The chain's CDR3 is CASSLGQGWGEQFF. In DNA form, the CDR3 reads TGTGCCAGCTCATTGGGACAGGGCTGGGGTGAGCAGTTCTTC.

The V and J genes are TRBV7-2 and TRBJ2-2, with D uncertain. V lost 6 bases and J 3 bases, leaving 11 bases between the germline ends. The germline gives CDR1 SGHTA, CDR2 FQGNSA. The CDR3 has 14 residues. The CDR3 nucleotides read TGTGCCAGCAGGCCGATCTATGACACCGGGGAGCTGTTTTTT. This codes for CASRPIYDTGELFF.

This clone has just one count. The chain has TRBV18 and TRBJ2-2, with 9 bases fitting TRBD1. Germline-derived CDR1 and CDR2 are KGHSH and LQKENI. This CDR3 is 16 amino acids long. The V and J ends lost 0 bases and 7 bases, in that order; junction bases with no gene match: 6. Here the CDR3 DNA reads TGTGCCAGCTCACCACCGGTTGGGACAGGGCTCGGGGAGCTGTTTTTT. Translation gives CASSPPVGTGLGELFF.

This clone came up once. The rearrangement links TRBV15 to TRBJ2-5; D possibly corresponds to TRBD1 (5 bases). The tail of the sequence fits TRBJ2-7 better, so the J call may be wrong. Germline assignment: CDR1 LNHNV and CDR2 YYDKDF (reference sequence). The CDR3 sequence is 13 residues long. The CDR3 bases are TGTGCCACCAGCTCAGGGCGTTCCTACGAGCAGTACTTC. Translation gives CATSSGRSYEQYF.